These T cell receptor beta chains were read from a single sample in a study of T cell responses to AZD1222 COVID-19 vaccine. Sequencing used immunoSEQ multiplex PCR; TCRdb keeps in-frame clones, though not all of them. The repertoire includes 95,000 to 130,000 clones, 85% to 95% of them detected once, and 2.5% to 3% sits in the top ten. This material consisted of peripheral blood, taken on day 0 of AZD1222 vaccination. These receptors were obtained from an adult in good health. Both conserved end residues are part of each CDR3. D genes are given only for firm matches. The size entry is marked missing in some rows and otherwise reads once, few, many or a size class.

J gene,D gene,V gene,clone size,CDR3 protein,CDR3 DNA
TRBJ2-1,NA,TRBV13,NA,CASSLENRHNEQFF,TGTGCCAGCAGCTTAGAAAACCGGCACAATGAGCAGTTCTTC
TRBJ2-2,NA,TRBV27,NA,CASSPQNTGELFF,TGTGCCAGCAGTCCACAGAACACCGGGGAGCTGTTTTTT
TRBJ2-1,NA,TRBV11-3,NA,CASSTTIYNEQFF,TGTGCCAGCAGCACCACAATTTACAATGAGCAGTTCTTC
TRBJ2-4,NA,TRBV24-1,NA,CATSVPGPTDIQYF,TGTGCCACCAGTGTCCCGGGACCGACGGACATTCAGTACTTC
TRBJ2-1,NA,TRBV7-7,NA,CASSFSRDQEQFF,TGTGCTAGCAGCTTTTCCCGGGACCAAGAGCAGTTCTTC
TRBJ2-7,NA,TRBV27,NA,CASSSSMGASSYEQYF,TGTGCCAGCAGTTCCTCCATGGGCGCCAGCTCCTACGAGCAGTACTTC
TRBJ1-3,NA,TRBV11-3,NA,CASSLGGNTIYF,TGTGCCAGCAGCTTAGGAGGAAACACCATATATTTT
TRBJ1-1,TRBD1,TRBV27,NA,CASSLRQGLSTEAFF,TGTGCCAGCAGTTTACGACAGGGTTTGAGCACTGAAGCTTTCTTT
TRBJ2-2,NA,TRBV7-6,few,CASSLGSIVVGELFF,TGTGCCAGCAGCTTGGGCTCTATTGTCGTCGGGGAGCTGTTTTTT
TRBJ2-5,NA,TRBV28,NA,CASSSLRGRGETQYF,TGTGCCAGCAGCAGCCTCAGGGGAAGGGGTGAGACCCAGTACTTC
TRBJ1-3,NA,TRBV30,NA,CAWSVYAMGAAGNTIYF,TGTGCCTGGAGTGTATACGCTATGGGGGCCGCTGGAAACACCATATATTTT
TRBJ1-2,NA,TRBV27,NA,CASSSNRVSLSSGYTF,TGTGCCAGCAGTTCCAACAGGGTATCCCTTTCGAGTGGCTACACCTTC
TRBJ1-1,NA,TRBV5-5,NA,CASSLLLSSSNTEAFF,TGTGCCAGCAGCCTCCTTCTCTCGAGCTCCAACACTGAAGCTTTCTTT
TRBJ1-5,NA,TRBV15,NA,CATSRDPGIQPQHF,TGTGCCACCAGCAGAGATCCGGGGATCCAGCCCCAGCATTTT
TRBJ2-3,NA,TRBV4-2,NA,CASSQELGVRTDTQYF,TGTGCCAGCAGCCAAGAGTTAGGGGTAAGGACAGATACGCAGTATTTT
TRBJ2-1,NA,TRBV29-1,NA,CSVSRDLATNEQFF,TGCAGCGTGAGCCGAGACCTCGCGACCAATGAGCAGTTCTTC
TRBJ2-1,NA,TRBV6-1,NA,CASSERQGGYNEQFF,TGTGCCAGCAGTGAACGGCAGGGGGGATACAATGAGCAGTTCTTC
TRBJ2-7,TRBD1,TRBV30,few,CAWSPLPPGQGMYEQYF,TGTGCCTGGAGCCCCCTCCCTCCGGGACAGGGAATGTACGAGCAGTACTTC
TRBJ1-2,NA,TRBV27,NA,CASSYTPTDSYGYTF,TGTGCCAGCAGTTATACGCCGACAGATTCCTATGGCTACACCTTC
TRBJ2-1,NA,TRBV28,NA,CASGRDIYTRSYNEQFF,TGTGCCAGCGGTCGGGACATCTATACGAGATCCTACAATGAGCAGTTCTTC
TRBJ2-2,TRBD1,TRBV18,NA,CASSPGTATGELFF,TGTGCCAGCTCACCAGGGACAGCCACCGGGGAGCTGTTTTTT
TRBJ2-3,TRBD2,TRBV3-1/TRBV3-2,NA,CASSQYSGSTDTQYF,TGTGCCAGCAGCCAATATAGCGGGAGCACAGATACGCAGTATTTT
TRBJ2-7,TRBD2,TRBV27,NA,CASSLNSGRAYEQYF,TGTGCCAGCAGTTTAAATAGCGGGAGGGCCTACGAGCAGTACTTC
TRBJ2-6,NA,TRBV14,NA,CAVRNSGANVLTF,TGTGCTGTGAGGAACTCTGGGGCCAACGTCCTGACTTTC
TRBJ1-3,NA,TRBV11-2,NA,CASSLEGPSSGNTIYF,TGTGCCAGCAGCTTAGAAGGCCCATCCTCTGGAAACACCATATATTTT
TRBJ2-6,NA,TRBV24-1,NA,CATSDSSSGANVLTF,TGTGCCACCAGTGATAGTAGCTCTGGGGCCAACGTCCTGACTTTC
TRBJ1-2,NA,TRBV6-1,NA,CASSETPLGVHGYTF,TGTGCCAGCAGTGAAACCCCGTTAGGCGTCCATGGCTACACCTTC
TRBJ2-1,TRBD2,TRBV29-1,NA,CSVATSSREQFF,TGCAGCGTCGCGACTAGCTCGAGGGAGCAGTTCTTC